Described below is a single T cell receptor (beta chain) sequence and its context. Its antigen is currently unknown. TCRdb re-derived calls from the 5' RACE reads in MiXCR, one entry per CDR3 protein. This table holds roughly 1,500,000 distinct CDR3 sequences, 25% to 35% found once. The source of the sample is a study of identical twins. Study results and caveats: Partial confounding of zero-insertion analyses by invariant MAIT and iNKT cells was possible.

This clonotype was sampled from a newborn girl in good health. The sample taken for sequencing was cord blood.

The CDR3 loop is CASSQVETSGYNEQYF. CDR3 sequence (DNA): TGCGCCAGCAGCCAAGTAGAGACTAGCGGATACAATGAGCAGTACTTC. The chain combines TRBV4-1 with TRBJ2-1, with 9 bases matching TRBD2. The J call may be in error: the DNA end matches TRBJ2-7 better. CDR3 size: 16 residues. CDR1 and CDR2 (germline): MGHRA, YSYEKL.